This T cell receptor beta chain was sequenced in a study of tumor T cells in aggressive B-cell lymphoma. Method: immunoSEQ multiplex PCR; TCRdb's copy keeps in-frame clones and lacks some. The sample yields 800 to 1,100 clones, around three quarters seen once. This clone was seen a single time. The sequence derives from an adult with diffuse large B cell lymphoma. Source material: tumor tissue.

CDR3 in DNA: TGTGCCAGCAGCTACGAACAGGGAGTGAACACTGAAGCTTTCTTT. Amino acids: CASSYEQGVNTEAFF. The chain employs TRBV7-9 and TRBJ1-1, with D possibly matching TRBD1 (6 bases). V lost 4 bases, J lost 0 bases, and 12 bases lay in between. The CDR3 runs 15 residues. CDR1 is SEHNR, CDR2 FQNEAQ, per germline (reference sequence). Together with reference TRBV7-9 and TRBJ1-1, the CDR3 gives the full variable domain: DTGVSQNPRHKITKRGQNVTFRCDPISEHNRLYWYRQTLGQGPEFLTYFQNEAQLEKSRLLSDRFSAERPKGSFSTLEIQRTEQGDSAMYLCASSYEQGVNTEAFFGQGTRLTVV.